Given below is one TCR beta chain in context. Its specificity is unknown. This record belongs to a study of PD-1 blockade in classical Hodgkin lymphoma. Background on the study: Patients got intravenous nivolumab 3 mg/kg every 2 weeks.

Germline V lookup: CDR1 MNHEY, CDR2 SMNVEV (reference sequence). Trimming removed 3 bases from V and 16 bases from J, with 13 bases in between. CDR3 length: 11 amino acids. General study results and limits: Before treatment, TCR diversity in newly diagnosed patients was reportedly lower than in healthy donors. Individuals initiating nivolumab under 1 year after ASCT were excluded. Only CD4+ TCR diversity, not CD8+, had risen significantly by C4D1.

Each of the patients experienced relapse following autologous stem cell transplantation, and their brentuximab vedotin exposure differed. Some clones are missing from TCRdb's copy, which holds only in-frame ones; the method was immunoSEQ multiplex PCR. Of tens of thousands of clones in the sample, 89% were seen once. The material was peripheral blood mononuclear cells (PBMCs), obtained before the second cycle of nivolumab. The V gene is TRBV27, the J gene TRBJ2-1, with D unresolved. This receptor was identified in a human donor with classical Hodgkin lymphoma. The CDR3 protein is CASSFLVEFFF. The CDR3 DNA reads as TGTGCCAGCAGTTTCCTAGTCGAATTTTTCTTC.